The rows below give T cell receptor beta chains drawn from one sample of a study of T-cell memory formation after mild COVID-19. MiXCR was run by TCRdb on the 5' RACE reads, yielding one entry per CDR3 protein. The sample yields 290,000 or so distinct CDR3 sequences, 19% seen once. Sequencing was done on a sample of PBMCs or a T cell subset sorted from them (not recorded which). The receptors were gathered from a man aged 18 to 30 who had mild COVID-19 (a few samples of this study predate the infection). Cell type and time point are not known. The CDR3 runs from the conserved cysteine through the conserved F or W.

TRBV2 | CASSAGTGGSPLHF
TRBV7-9 | CASSLGDGNMNTEAFF
TRBV27 | CASRMWAGAGRSVQYF
TRBV7-7 | CASSPLGRIQETQYF
TRBV3-1 | CASSQPGEGYTF
TRBV12-3/TRBV12-4 | CASSAGTGKVF
TRBV6-6 | CASSLAGVIDTQYF
TRBV20-1 | CSAREPAVGQETQYF
TRBV7-9 | CASSSGFSEGGEKLFF
TRBV4-3 | CASSQDGRVAFF
TRBV5-6 | CASRETGDATEAFF
TRBV4-3 | CASSQADRRFGAEAFF
TRBV7-9 | CASSPGQVYEQYF
TRBV4-3 | CASSHAPPWTGELFF
TRBV9 | CASSATGDNEQFF
TRBV20-1 | CSARAGGPADTQYF
TRBV14 | CASSQDRASEQYF
TRBV3-1 | CASSPAFEGNTEAFF
TRBV7-9 | CASSPYNRDSNEQYF
TRBV29-1 | CSVDSDGYTF
TRBV24-1 | CATSDYGEAFF
TRBV27 | CASATGAGSYNEQFF
TRBV14 | CASSQLTGGRTDTQYF
TRBV20-1 | CSARDSLANEQYF
TRBV6-1 | CASSETSGGYNEQFF
TRBV12-3/TRBV12-4 | CASSQGVGNSPLHF
TRBV6-5 | CASSSGAAGNTIYF
TRBV5-1 | CASSPQTGGTEAFF
TRBV7-9 | CASSLGDRGQQETQYF
TRBV12-3/TRBV12-4 | CASSWGTRGGTYEQYF
TRBV3-1 | CASSQDLAGGGQPQHF
TRBV3-1 | CASSLPGRDTQYF
TRBV15 | CATSLASANEQFF
TRBV23-1 | CASSQEPGQGRGDTQYF
TRBV7-2 | CASSSDRYEQYF
TRBV24-1 | CATSIRGGRTQYF
TRBV5-1 | CASSLLALGYNEQFF
TRBV6-2/TRBV6-3 | CASSLRDSRFEKLFF
TRBV6-1 | CASSPLTAPDTEAFF
TRBV27 | CASRRQGRGQPQHF
TRBV20-1 | CSARVAGSADTQYF
TRBV7-2 | CASSSGDRGLSNEKLFF
TRBV7-2 | CASSLFSETQYF
TRBV5-1 | CASSLAAGGRETQYF